This paragraph reports one TCR beta chain. This sample stems from a study of shared clonotypes between healthy human individuals. The CDR3 is made up of 11 amino acids. V lost 7 bases and J 6 bases, leaving 9 bases between the germline ends. Germline V CDR1 and CDR2: LNHDA, SQIVND (reference sequence). Per sorted-subset replicate PCR, input was approximately 180 ng DNA, representing tens of thousands of T cell genomes. Data came from immunoSEQ multiplex PCR; TCRdb stores just in-frame clones and leaves some out. The sample lists about 590,000 clones; 95% to 96% were seen once. CD45RO-negative, CCR7-positively selected cells formed the naive CD8 fraction, excluding terminally differentiated effector memory CD45RA+ cells.

Material: naive CD8+ T cells sorted from blood. The receptor's source is a woman aged 25 to 39 in good health. The V call is TRBV19, the J call TRBJ1-1, with unresolved D. The CDR3 coding sequence is TGTGCCAGTATTTTGGGTGCTGAAGCTTTCTTT. Translated, it gives CASILGAEAFF.